This TCR beta chain comes out of a study of human T cells and chemical hapten exposure. The study's findings and limits: DPC sensitization left the count of TCRs above 1 in 1000 unchanged.

Time point: healthy volunteer bleed at 2 weeks. Unfractionated whole blood yielded total RNA. Separate cDNA molecules received unique molecular identifiers, which the library attached to them. Authors' methods: Individual samples carried between roughly 20,000 and 690,600 TCRs, with 80,000 to 100,000 as the median. MiXCR was run by TCRdb on the RACE reads, yielding one entry per CDR3 protein. TCRdb's processing, not the authors', yielded these V and J calls. Seen here are about 41,000 distinct CDR3 sequences, roughly 4.2% observed once, and the top ten hold roughly 5.2%. Trimming took 6 bases from V and 5 from J; bases not matched to a gene: 7. The length of the CDR3 is 14 residues. Germline V gene sequence: CDR1 MDHEN, CDR2 SYDVKM. This clonotype was observed a few times. Its antigen remains unknown.

This receptor was identified in a human donor in good health. Some clones in this sample may be carry-over from other donors' samples. Sequenced sample: whole blood. The genes are TRBV28 and TRBJ2-7; 10 positions agree with TRBD1. CDR3 DNA sequence: TGTGCCAGCAGCGCCGGGACAGGGGTCCACGAGCAGTACTTC. Translation: CASSAGTGVHEQYF.